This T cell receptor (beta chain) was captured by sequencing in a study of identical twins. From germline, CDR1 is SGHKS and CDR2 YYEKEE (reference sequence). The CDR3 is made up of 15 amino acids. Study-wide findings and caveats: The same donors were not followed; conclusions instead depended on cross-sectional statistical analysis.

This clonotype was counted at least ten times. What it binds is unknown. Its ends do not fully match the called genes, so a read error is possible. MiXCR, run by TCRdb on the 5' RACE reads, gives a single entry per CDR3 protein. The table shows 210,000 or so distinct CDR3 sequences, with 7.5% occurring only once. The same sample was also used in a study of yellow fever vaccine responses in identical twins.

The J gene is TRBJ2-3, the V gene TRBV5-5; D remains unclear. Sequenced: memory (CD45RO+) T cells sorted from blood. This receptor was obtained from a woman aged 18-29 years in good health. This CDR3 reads CASSLNPRVFGFVGF. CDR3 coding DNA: TGTGCCAGCAGCTTAAATCCCCGGGTATTCGGTTTCGTTGGTTTT.